This is a list of T cell receptor beta chains from one sample in a study of cytomegalovirus exposure and HLA in healthy donors. Produced via immunoSEQ multiplex PCR; TCRdb's table is partial and in-frame only. The sample lists more than 95,000 clones; under 80% were seen once. The sample taken for sequencing was PBMCs. Source of these receptors: a woman aged 55-75 years in good health and CMV-seropositive. Both conserved end residues are part of each CDR3. D genes are given only for firm matches. A clone size is listed for some rows: how often the clone was seen (once, few, many), or a class if it is expanded.

J gene: TRBJ1-5; clone size: -; V gene: TRBV28; D gene: TRBD1; CDR3 protein: CASSSSGQGAWQPQHF; CDR3 DNA: TGTGCCAGCAGTTCGTCAGGACAGGGGGCATGGCAGCCCCAGCATTTT
J gene: TRBJ2-2; clone size: -; V gene: TRBV11-1; D gene: -; CDR3 protein: CASSLVSRAGELFF; CDR3 DNA: TGTGCCAGCAGCTTAGTGAGCCGGGCCGGGGAGCTGTTTTTT
J gene: TRBJ2-1; clone size: -; V gene: TRBV10-3; D gene: -; CDR3 protein: CAISEFGGGAYNEQFF; CDR3 DNA: TGTGCCATCAGTGAGTTTGGGGGAGGCGCATACAATGAGCAGTTCTTC
J gene: TRBJ1-5; clone size: -; V gene: TRBV18; D gene: TRBD1; CDR3 protein: CASSPAGGGGNQPQHF; CDR3 DNA: TGTGCCAGCTCACCCGCAGGGGGTGGTGGCAATCAGCCCCAGCATTTT
J gene: TRBJ1-4; clone size: -; V gene: TRBV4-3; D gene: -; CDR3 protein: CASSQGQGNEKLFF; CDR3 DNA: TGCGCCAGCAGCCAAGGTCAGGGCAATGAAAAACTGTTTTTT
J gene: TRBJ2-1; clone size: -; V gene: TRBV4-3; D gene: TRBD2; CDR3 protein: CASSPKGASGKREQFF; CDR3 DNA: TGCGCCAGCAGCCCGAAAGGGGCTAGCGGGAAACGTGAGCAGTTCTTC
J gene: TRBJ2-6; clone size: few; V gene: TRBV5-8; D gene: -; CDR3 protein: CASSLSAVTGSGANVLTF; CDR3 DNA: TGTGCCAGCAGTCTGTCTGCGGTGACGGGGTCTGGGGCCAACGTCCTGACTTTC
J gene: TRBJ1-4; clone size: -; V gene: TRBV5-1; D gene: TRBD1; CDR3 protein: CASSRGQGGGSNEKLFF; CDR3 DNA: TGCGCCAGCAGCAGGGGACAGGGAGGCGGGTCTAATGAAAAACTGTTTTTT
J gene: TRBJ2-5; clone size: few; V gene: TRBV19; D gene: -; CDR3 protein: CASSSQGEAETQYF; CDR3 DNA: TGTGCCAGTAGTTCTCAGGGCGAGGCAGAGACCCAGTACTTC
J gene: TRBJ2-2; clone size: -; V gene: TRBV6-6; D gene: -; CDR3 protein: CANGGLPGELFF; CDR3 DNA: TGTGCCAACGGGGGGCTCCCCGGGGAGCTGTTTTTT
J gene: TRBJ2-1; clone size: -; V gene: TRBV15; D gene: -; CDR3 protein: CATSRPSWGASYNEQFF; CDR3 DNA: TGTGCCACCAGCAGGCCTTCATGGGGAGCCTCCTACAATGAGCAGTTCTTC